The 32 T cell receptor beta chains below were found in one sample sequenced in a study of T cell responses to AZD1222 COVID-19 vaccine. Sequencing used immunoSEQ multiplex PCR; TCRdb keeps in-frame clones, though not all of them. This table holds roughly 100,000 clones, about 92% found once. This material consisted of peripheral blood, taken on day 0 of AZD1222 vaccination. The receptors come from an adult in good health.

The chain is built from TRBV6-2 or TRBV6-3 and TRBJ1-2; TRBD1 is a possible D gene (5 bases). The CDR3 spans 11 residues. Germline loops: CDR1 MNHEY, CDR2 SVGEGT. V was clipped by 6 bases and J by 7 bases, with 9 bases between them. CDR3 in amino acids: CASSDSGGYTF. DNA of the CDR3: TGTGCCAGCAGCGACAGTGGTGGCTACACCTTC.

CDR3 sequence: CASREGRGLGSNEKLFF. The CDR3 DNA sequence: TGTGCCAGCAGAGAGGGGCGGGGTCTAGGGAGTAATGAAAAACTGTTTTTT. The V gene is TRBV9, the J gene TRBJ1-4; possible D gene TRBD1, 5 bases. The CDR3 covers 17 residues. Per the germline V gene, CDR1 is SGDLS and CDR2 is YYNGEE. V shed 5 bases and J shed 4 bases, with 21 bases lying between them.

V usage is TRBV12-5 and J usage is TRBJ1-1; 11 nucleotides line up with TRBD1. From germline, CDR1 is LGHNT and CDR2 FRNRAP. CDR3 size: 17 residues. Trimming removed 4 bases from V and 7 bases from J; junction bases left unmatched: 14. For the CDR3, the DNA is TGTGCTAGTGGTTCAGGGACAGGGGGGAGATCGGATGGTGAAGCTTTCTTT. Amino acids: CASGSGTGGRSDGEAFF.

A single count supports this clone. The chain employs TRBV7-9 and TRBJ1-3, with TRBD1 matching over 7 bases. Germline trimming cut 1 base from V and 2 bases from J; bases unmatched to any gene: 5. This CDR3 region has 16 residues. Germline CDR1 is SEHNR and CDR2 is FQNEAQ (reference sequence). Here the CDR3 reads CASSLGFTGAGNTIYF. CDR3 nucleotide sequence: TGTGCCAGCAGCTTAGGATTTACAGGGGCTGGAAACACCATATATTTT.

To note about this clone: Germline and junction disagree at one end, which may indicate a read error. CDR3 nucleotides: TGTGCCAGCAGAGAGAGAGGGGGGCCCCCAATCTTC. Amino acids: CASRERGGPPIF. The J gene is TRBJ2-1, the V gene TRBV12-3 or TRBV12-4; the D gene could be TRBD1 or TRBD2 (6 bases each). This CDR3 has 12 residues.

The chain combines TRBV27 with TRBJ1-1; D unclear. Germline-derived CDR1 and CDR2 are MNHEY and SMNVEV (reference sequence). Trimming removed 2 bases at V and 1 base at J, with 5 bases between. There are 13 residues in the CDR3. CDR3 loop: CASSLVPNTEAFF. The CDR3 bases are TGTGCCAGCAGTTTAGTCCCGAACACTGAAGCTTTCTTT.

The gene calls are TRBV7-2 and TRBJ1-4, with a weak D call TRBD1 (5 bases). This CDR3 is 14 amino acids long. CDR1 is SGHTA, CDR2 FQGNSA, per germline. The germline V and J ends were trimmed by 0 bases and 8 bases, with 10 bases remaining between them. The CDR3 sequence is CASSLALGEEKLFF. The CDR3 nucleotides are TGTGCCAGCAGCTTAGCGTTAGGGGAGGAAAAACTGTTTTTT.

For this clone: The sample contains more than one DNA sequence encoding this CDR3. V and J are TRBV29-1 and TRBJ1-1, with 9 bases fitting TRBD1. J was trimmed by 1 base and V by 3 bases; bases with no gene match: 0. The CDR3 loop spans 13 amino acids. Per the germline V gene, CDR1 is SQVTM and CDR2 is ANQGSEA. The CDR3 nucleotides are TGCAGCGTTGAGACAGGGGGGAACACTGAAGCTTTCTTT. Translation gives CSVETGGNTEAFF.

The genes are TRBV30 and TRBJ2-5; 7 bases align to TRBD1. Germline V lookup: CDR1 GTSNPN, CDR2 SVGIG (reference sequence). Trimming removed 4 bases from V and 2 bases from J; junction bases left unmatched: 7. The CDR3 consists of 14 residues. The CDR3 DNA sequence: TGTGCCTGGAAACAGTGGGACAGTCAAGAGACCCAGTACTTC. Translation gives CAWKQWDSQETQYF.

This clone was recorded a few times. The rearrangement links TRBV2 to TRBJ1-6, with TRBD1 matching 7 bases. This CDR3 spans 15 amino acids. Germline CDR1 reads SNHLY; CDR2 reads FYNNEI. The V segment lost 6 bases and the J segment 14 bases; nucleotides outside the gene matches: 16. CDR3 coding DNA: TGTGCCAGCAGCGAGACAGGGCCTGCGGGGAGGGCCCTCCACTTT. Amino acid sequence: CASSETGPAGRALHF.

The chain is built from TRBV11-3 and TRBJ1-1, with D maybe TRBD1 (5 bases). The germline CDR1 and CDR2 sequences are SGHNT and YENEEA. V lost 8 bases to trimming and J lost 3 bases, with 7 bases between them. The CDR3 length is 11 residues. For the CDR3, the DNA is TGTGCCAGCGGGGGGGACACTGAAGCTTTCTTT. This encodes CASGGDTEAFF.

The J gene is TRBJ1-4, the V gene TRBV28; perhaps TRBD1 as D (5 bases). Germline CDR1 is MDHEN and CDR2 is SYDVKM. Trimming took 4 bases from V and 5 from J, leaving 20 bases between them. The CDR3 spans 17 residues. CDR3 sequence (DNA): TGTGCCAGCAGTTCGAGAAGAGGGGCGCAAATAAATGAAAAACTGTTTTTT. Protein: CASSSRRGAQINEKLFF.

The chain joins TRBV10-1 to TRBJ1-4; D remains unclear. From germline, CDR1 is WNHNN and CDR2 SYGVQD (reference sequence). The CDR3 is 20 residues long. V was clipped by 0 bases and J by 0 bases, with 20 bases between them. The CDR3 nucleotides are TGCGCCAGCAGTGAGTCGAACCCGGGTGGGGAAACTTCAACTAATGAAAAACTGTTTTTT. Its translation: CASSESNPGGETSTNEKLFF.

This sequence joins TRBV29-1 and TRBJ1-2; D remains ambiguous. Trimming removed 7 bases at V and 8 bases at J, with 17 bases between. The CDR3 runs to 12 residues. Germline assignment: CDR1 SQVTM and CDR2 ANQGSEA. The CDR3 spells CSAFEDRRGYTF. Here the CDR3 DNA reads TGCAGCGCTTTCGAGGACCGACGAGGCTACACCTTC. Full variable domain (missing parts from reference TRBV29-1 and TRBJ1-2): SAVISQKPSRDICQRGTSLTIQCQVDSQVTMMFWYRQQPGQSLTLIATANQGSEATYESGFVIDKFPISRPNLTFSTLTVSNMSPEDSSIYLCSAFEDRRGYTFGSGTRLTVV.

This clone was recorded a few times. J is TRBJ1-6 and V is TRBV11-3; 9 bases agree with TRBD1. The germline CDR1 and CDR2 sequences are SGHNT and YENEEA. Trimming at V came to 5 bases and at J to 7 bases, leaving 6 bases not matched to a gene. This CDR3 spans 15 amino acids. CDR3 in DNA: TGTGCCAGCAGCCTCCGGGACAGGGCGAATTCACCCCTCCACTTT. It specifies CASSLRDRANSPLHF.

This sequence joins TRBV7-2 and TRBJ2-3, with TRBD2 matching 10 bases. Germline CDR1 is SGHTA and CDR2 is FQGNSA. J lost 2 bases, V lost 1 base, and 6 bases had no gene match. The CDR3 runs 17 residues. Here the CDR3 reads CASSLVQRGGDTDTQYF. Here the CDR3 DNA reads TGTGCCAGCAGCTTAGTTCAGCGGGGGGGAGACACAGATACGCAGTATTTT.

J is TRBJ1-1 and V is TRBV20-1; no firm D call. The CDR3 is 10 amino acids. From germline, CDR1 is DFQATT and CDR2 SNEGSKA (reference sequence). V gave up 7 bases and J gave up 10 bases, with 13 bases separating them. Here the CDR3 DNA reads TGCAGTGGGAGTTCCTACGGAGCTTTCTTT. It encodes CSGSSYGAFF.

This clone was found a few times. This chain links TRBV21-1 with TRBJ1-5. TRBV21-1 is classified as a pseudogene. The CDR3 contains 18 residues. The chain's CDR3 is CASSKGALYSGNNQPQHF. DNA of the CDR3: TGTGCCAGCAGCAAAGGGGCTCTATATAGTGGGAACAATCAGCCCCAGCATTTT.

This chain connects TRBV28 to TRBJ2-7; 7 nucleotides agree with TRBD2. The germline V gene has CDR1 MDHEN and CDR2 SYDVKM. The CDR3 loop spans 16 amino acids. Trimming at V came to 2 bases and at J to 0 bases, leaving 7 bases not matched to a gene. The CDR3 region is CASSLMVGGSSYEQYF. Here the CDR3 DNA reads TGTGCCAGCAGTTTAATGGTGGGCGGGAGCTCCTACGAGCAGTACTTC.

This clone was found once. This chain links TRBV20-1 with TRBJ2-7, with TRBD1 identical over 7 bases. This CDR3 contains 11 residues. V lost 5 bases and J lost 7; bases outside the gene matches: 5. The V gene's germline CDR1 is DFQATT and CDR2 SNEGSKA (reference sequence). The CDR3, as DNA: TGCAGTGCTGGAGGACAGGAAGAGCAGTACTTC. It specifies CSAGGQEEQYF.

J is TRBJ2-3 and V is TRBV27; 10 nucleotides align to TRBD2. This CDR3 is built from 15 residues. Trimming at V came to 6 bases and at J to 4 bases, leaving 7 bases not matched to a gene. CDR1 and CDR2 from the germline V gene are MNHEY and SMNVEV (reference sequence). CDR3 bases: TGTGCCAGCAGCTCGGCGCTAGCGGGAGCAGATACGCAGTATTTT. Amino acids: CASSSALAGADTQYF.

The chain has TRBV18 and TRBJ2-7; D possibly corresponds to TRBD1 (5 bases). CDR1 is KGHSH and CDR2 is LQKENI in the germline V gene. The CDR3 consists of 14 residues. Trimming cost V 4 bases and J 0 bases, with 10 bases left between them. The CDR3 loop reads CASSRDSSSYEQYF. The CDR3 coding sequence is TGTGCCAGCTCACGAGACAGTAGCTCCTACGAGCAGTACTTC.

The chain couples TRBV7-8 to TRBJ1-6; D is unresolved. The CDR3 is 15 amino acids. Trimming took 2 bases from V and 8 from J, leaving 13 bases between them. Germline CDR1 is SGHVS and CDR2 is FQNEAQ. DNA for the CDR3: TGTGCCAGCAGCTTAAATGGCAAGGTGTATTCACCCCTCCACTTT. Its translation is CASSLNGKVYSPLHF.

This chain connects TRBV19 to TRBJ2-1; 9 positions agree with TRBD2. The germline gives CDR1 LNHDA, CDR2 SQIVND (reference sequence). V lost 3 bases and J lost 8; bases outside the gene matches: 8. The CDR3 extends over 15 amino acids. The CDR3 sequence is CASSIGGGGADEQFF. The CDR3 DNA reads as TGTGCCAGTAGTATTGGTGGCGGGGGGGCTGATGAGCAGTTCTTC.

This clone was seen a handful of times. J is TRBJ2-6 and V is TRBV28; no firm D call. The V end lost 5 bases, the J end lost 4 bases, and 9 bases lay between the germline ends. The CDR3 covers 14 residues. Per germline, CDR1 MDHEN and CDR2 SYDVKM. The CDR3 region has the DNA TGTGCCAGCAGTGCACCTCCAGGGGCCAACGTCCTGACTTTC. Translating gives CASSAPPGANVLTF. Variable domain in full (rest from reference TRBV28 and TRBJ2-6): DVKVTQSSRYLVKRTGEKVFLECVQDMDHENMFWYRQDPGLGLRLIYFSYDVKMKEKGDIPEGYSVSREKKERFSLILESASTNQTSMYLCASSAPPGANVLTFGAGSRLTVL.

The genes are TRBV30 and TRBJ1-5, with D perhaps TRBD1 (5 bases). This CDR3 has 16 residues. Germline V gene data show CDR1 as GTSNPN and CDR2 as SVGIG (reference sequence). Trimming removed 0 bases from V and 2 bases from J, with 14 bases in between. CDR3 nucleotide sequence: TGTGCCTGGAGTGTACTTGGGGGAGAGGGCAATCAGCCCCAGCATTTT. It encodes CAWSVLGGEGNQPQHF.

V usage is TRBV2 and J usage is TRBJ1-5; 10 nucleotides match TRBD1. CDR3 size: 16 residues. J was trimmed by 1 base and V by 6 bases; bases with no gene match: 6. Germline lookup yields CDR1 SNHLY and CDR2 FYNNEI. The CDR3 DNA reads TGTGCCAGCAGAGGGGACAGGGGAGTGAGCAATCAGCCCCAGCATTTT. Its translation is CASRGDRGVSNQPQHF.

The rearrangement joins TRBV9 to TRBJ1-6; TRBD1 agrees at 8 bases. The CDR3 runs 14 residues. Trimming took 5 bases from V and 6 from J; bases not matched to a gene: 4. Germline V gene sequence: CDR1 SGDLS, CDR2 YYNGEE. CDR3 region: CASSGQGSNSPLHF. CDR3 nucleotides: TGTGCCAGCAGTGGACAGGGAAGTAATTCACCCCTCCACTTT. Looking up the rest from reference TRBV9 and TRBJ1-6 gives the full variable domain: DSGVTQTPKHLITATGQRVTLRCSPRSGDLSVYWYQQSLDQGLQFLIQYYNGEERAKGNILERFSAQQFPDLHSELNLSSLELGDSALYFCASSGQGSNSPLHFGNGTRLTVT.

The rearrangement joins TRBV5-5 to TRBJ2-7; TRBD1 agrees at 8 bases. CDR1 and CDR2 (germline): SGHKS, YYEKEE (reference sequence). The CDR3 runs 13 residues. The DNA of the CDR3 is TGTGGCTCTACGGGACAGGTTGTGGACGAGCAGTACTTC. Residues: CGSTGQVVDEQYF.

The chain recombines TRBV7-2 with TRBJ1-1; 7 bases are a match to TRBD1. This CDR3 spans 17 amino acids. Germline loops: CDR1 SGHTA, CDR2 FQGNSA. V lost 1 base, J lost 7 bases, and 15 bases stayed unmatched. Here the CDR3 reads CASSLGGGRGSTDEAFF. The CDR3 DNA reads TGTGCCAGCAGCTTAGGAGGTGGCAGGGGGTCAACTGATGAAGCTTTCTTT.

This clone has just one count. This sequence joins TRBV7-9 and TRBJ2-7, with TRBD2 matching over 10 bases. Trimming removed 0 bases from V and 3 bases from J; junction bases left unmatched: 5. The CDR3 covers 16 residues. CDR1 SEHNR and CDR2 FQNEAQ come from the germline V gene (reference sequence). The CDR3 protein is CASSLALRTSGYEQYF. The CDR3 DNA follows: TGTGCCAGCAGCTTAGCGCTCAGGACTAGCGGCTACGAGCAGTACTTC.

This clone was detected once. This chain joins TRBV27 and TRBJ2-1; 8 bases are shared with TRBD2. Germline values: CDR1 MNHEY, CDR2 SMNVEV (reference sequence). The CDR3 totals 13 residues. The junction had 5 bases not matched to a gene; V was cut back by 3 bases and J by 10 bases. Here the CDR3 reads CASSFGGGLEQFF. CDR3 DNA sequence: TGTGCCAGCAGTTTCGGGGGGGGGCTCGAGCAGTTCTTC.